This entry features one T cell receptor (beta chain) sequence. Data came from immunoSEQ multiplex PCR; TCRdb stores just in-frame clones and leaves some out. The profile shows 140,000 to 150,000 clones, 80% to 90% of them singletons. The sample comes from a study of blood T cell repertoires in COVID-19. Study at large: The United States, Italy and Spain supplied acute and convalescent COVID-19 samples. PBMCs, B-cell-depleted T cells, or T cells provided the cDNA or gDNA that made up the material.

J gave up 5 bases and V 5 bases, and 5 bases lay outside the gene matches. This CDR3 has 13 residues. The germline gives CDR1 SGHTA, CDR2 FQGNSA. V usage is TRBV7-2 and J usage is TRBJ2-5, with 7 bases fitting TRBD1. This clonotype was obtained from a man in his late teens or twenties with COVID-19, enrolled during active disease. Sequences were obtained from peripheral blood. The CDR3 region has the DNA TGTGCCAGCAGCATGGACAGGCGGGAGACCCAGTACTTC. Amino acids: CASSMDRRETQYF.